The rows below give T cell receptor beta chains drawn from one sample of a study of blood T cell repertoires in COVID-19. Assay used: immunoSEQ multiplex PCR; TCRdb lists only in-frame clones, some missing. The sample has roughly 390,000 clones; roughly 85% are singletons. Sequences were obtained from peripheral blood. Receptor source: a woman between 18 and 29 years old with acute or convalescent COVID-19. Each CDR3 is given with its conserved first and last residue. Each record gives: J gene, clone size, V gene, D gene, CDR3 protein, CDR3 DNA. A D gene is named only where the DNA matches it firmly. Clone size is given for some rows only: seen once, a few or many times, or a class if the clone is expanded.

j_call: TRBJ2-1; clone_size: .; v_call: TRBV11-2; d_call: .; cdr3_aa: CASSLSRANEQFF; cdr3_nt: TGTGCCAGCAGCTTAAGCAGAGCGAATGAGCAGTTCTTC
j_call: TRBJ1-2; clone_size: .; v_call: TRBV6-2/TRBV6-3; d_call: .; cdr3_aa: CASSSPTVSGGYTF; cdr3_nt: TGTGCCAGCAGTTCCCCGACAGTTTCCGGGGGCTACACCTTC
j_call: TRBJ1-5; clone_size: .; v_call: TRBV12-3/TRBV12-4; d_call: .; cdr3_aa: CASRSGQQPQHF; cdr3_nt: TGTGCCAGCAGATCAGGACAGCAGCCCCAGCATTTT
j_call: TRBJ1-2; clone_size: .; v_call: TRBV19; d_call: .; cdr3_aa: CASGGRDTHEANYGYTF; cdr3_nt: TGTGCCAGCGGCGGCCGGGACACCCATGAAGCTAACTATGGCTACACCTTC
j_call: TRBJ1-3; clone_size: .; v_call: TRBV28; d_call: .; cdr3_aa: CASRINNQGSGNTIYF; cdr3_nt: TGTGCCAGCAGAATTAACAATCAGGGGTCTGGAAACACCATATATTTT
j_call: TRBJ1-2; clone_size: .; v_call: TRBV7-8; d_call: TRBD1; cdr3_aa: CASSSGTGLGYGYTF; cdr3_nt: TGTGCCAGCAGTTCCGGGACAGGGTTAGGATATGGCTACACCTTC
j_call: TRBJ2-7; clone_size: .; v_call: TRBV28; d_call: .; cdr3_aa: CASSYLSGPYEQYF; cdr3_nt: TGTGCCAGCAGTTACCTTAGCGGCCCCTACGAGCAGTACTTC
j_call: TRBJ2-7; clone_size: few; v_call: TRBV27; d_call: TRBD1; cdr3_aa: CASSGPGQGTREQYF; cdr3_nt: TGTGCCAGCAGTGGACCGGGACAGGGGACCCGCGAGCAGTACTTC
j_call: TRBJ1-2; clone_size: .; v_call: TRBV7-3; d_call: TRBD1; cdr3_aa: CASSLSAGTGYRGGYTF; cdr3_nt: TGTGCCAGCAGCTTAAGTGCCGGGACAGGGTACCGAGGTGGCTACACCTTC
j_call: TRBJ1-1; clone_size: .; v_call: TRBV5-5; d_call: TRBD1; cdr3_aa: CASSPDREDTEAFF; cdr3_nt: TGTGCCAGCAGCCCGGACAGGGAGGACACTGAAGCTTTCTTT